This T cell receptor beta chain was identified during a study of T cell repertoires in cytomegalovirus infection. Study-wide context: Public TCR beta signatures provided an indication of both CMV infection and a matching HLA type. General study findings and limits: HLA-C-restricted CMV-specific TCR beta clonotypes prevailed in the ex vivo response. There were carriers of CMV plus the relevant HLA, and cumulative public TCR beta family frequency identified them.

This clonotype was observed a handful of times. Its antigen remains unidentified. This CDR3 is built from 12 residues. V was clipped by 6 bases and J by 6 bases, with 11 bases between them. Germline V CDR1 and CDR2: LNHDA, SQIVND (reference sequence). TCRdb used MiXCR to reprocess the reads, holding one entry per CDR3 protein. The sample shows some 450,000 distinct CDR3 sequences, roughly 31% of them seen only once. The chain couples TRBV19 to TRBJ1-1, with D unresolved. Material for sequencing was PBMCs. The clonotype comes from a human donor in good health (CMV status not recorded). Some clones in this sample may be carry-over from other donors' samples. The CDR3 nucleotides are TGTGCCAGTAGCCCCGCCGGTGCTGAAGCTTTCTTT. Encoded protein: CASSPAGAEAFF.